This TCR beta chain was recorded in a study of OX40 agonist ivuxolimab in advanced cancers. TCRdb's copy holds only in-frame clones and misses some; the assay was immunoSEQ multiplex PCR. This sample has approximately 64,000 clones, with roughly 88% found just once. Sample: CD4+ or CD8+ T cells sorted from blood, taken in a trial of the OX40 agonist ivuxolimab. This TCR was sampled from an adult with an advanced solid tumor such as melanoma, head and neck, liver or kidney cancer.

Here the CDR3 reads CASSLEGATYNEQFF. As DNA, the CDR3 is TGCGCCAGCAGCTTGGAGGGGGCCACATACAATGAGCAGTTCTTC. The rearrangement uses TRBV5-1 and TRBJ2-1, with 7 nucleotides matching TRBD1. The CDR3 is 15 residues long. Germline-derived CDR1 and CDR2 are SGHRS and YFSETQ. J lost 4 bases, V lost 0 bases, and 4 bases had no gene match. The whole variable domain, remainder taken from reference TRBV5-1 and TRBJ2-1, is KAGVTQTPRYLIKTRGQQVTLSCSPISGHRSVSWYQQTPGQGLQFLFEYFSETQRNKGNFPGRFSGRQFSNSRSEMNVSTLELGDSALYLCASSLEGATYNEQFFGPGTRLTVL.